This T cell receptor (beta chain) was captured in a study of cytomegalovirus exposure and HLA in healthy donors. Broader study findings: Researchers catalogued some 160 TCR beta chains as cytomegalovirus-associated.

The protocol was immunoSEQ multiplex PCR, while the TCRdb copy is restricted to in-frame clones and leaves out a portion. The sample includes 150,000 to 200,000 clones, more than 70% seen only once; the top ten take 9.5% to 13%. As regards this clone: The antigen remains unidentified.

Germline V CDR1 and CDR2: KGHSY, FQNENV. The germline V and J ends were trimmed by 3 bases and 7 bases, with 13 bases remaining between them. The CDR3 is 15 amino acids. The sequence was obtained from a man younger than 40 in good health and CMV-seropositive. V and J are TRBV16 and TRBJ1-6; the D gene is possibly TRBD1 (6 bases). Sequencing used PBMCs. The CDR3 region has the DNA TGTGCCAGCAGCCAGCTACAGGGTCGGAATTCACCCCTCCACTTT. Encoded protein: CASSQLQGRNSPLHF. Using reference TRBV16 and TRBJ1-6 for the parts outside the CDR3, the full variable domain is GEEVAQTPKHLVRGEGQKAKLYCAPIKGHSYVFWYQQVLKNEFKFLISFQNENVFDETGMPKERFSAKCLPNSPCSLEIQATKLEDSAVYFCASSQLQGRNSPLHFGNGTRLTVT.